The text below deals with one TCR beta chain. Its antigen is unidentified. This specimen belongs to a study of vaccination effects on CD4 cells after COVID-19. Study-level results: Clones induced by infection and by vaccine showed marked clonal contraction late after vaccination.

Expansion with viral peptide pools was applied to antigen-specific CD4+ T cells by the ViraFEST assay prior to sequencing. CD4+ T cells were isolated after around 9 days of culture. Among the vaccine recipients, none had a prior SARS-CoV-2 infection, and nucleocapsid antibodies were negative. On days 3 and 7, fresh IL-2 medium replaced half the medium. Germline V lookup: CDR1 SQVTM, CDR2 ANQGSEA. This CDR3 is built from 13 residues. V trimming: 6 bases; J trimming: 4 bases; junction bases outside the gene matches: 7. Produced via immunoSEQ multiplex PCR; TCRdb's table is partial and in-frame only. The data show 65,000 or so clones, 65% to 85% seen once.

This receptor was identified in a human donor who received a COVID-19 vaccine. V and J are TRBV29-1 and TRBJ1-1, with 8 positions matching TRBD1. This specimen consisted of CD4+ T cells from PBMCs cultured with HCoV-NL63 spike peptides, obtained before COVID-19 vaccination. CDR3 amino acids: CSVEQQGGTEAFF. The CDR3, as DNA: TGCAGCGTGGAACAACAGGGGGGCACTGAAGCTTTCTTT.